Given below is one TCR beta chain in context. This receptor's antigen is unknown. No much larger clone is present one base from it, and per-base qualities are unavailable. Taken from the germline V gene, the CDR1 and CDR2 loops are SGHRS and YFSETQ. The junction carries 11 bases between V and J, which are trimmed by 0 bases and 5 bases respectively. From the cysteine up to the phenylalanine, the CDR3 has a length of 14 residues. The sequence is cut down to CDR3 DNA, 42 bases in frame from base 1. This entry comes from a study of graft-versus-host responses after intestinal transplantation (dated by TCRdb to 2020 to 2023). In terms of the full investigation: Multivisceral, liver-intestinal, or isolated intestinal transplants were received by the recipients. After intestinal transplantation, graft-versus-host and host-versus-graft alloreactive T cell clones in the graft, circulation and bone marrow were tracked using bulk TCR-beta CDR3 sequencing. To identify alloreactive clones, pre-transplant mixed lymphocyte reaction products were sequenced and compared with unstimulated pre-transplant donor and recipient T cells. Samples from three later patients were sequenced in-house on an Illumina MiSeq with MiXCR processing rather than by the commercial service. All recipients received anti-thymocyte globulin induction followed by maintenance tacrolimus and steroids for around three years. A peak of at least 4% donor T cells among recipient peripheral blood mononuclear cells was the definition used for donor T cell macrochimerism. The cohort enrolled 24 intestinal transplant recipients including one retransplant, and a few patients lacking pretransplant specimens were excluded.

Results the study describes overall, beyond this receptor: Early after transplant, declines in HvG clones were associated with peak levels of circulating GvH clones. High GvH to HvG T cell clonal ratios were observed in the allografts of patients with donor T cell macrochimerism. GvH clones were detected in recipient bone marrow, and some of these GvH clones were observed earlier in ileal mucosa or blood, consistent with an intestinal mucosal origin. The conclusions were limited by the relatively low number and heterogeneity of the intestinal transplant patients.

Library generation was performed with the immunoSEQ multiplex PCR assay. For most patients, high-throughput TCR-beta CDR3 sequencing of genomic DNA was performed by Adaptive Biotechnologies. Processing in the source paper ran as follows. TCR sequencing data for more than 15 patients were retrieved from Adaptive's ImmunoSEQ software; a few other patients were processed with MiXCR and VDJtools. Because the origin of CDR3 nucleotide sequences shared between donor and recipient could not be assigned, those sequences were removed. To be classed as alloreactive, a clone needed at least 2-fold expansion over unstimulated cells and a minimum CFSE-low frequency of 0.002% (template counts) or 0.001% (read counts). Mappable clones were those detected in sequenced pre-transplant spleen, lymph node, or MLR CFSE-low populations of the donor or recipient. The cumulative frequency of alloreactive clones was calculated as a percentage of all sequences, weighted by copy number. TCRdb retrieved this table from immuneACCESS and kept in-frame rearrangements only. Not all clones are present; in checked studies, unresolved V genes account for under half, and no reason is known for the remainder. V and J calls and clone size come straight from that table; D and trimming were deduced from the DNA. The sample table shows 10,000 or so clones, and nearly 95% are seen once. 16% of the sample belongs to the ten largest clones.

After transplant, bone marrow was aspirated from the posterior iliac crest or from another site selected by the physician. Material: bone marrow, obtained approximately 520 days after intestinal transplantation. This TCR was sampled from a human patient who received an intestinal transplant, so some T cells may come from the graft donor. The sequence is built from TRBV5-1 and TRBJ2-5, with the D segment possibly TRBD1 or TRBD2, each aligning over 7 bases. CDR3 region: CASSLGQGGETQYF. DNA sequence: TGCGCCAGCAGCTTGGGACAGGGAGGGGAGACCCAGTACTTC. When the CDR3 is completed using the reference TRBV5-1 and TRBJ2-5 genes on either side, the full variable domain is KAGVTQTPRYLIKTRGQQVTLSCSPISGHRSVSWYQQTPGQGLQFLFEYFSETQRNKGNFPGRFSGRQFSNSRSEMNVSTLELGDSALYLCASSLGQGGETQYFGPGTRLLVL.